This T cell receptor beta chain was captured in a study of T cells expressing NK-cell markers. General observations from the study: Six or seven donors carried dominant NKG2C+ clonotypes that made up roughly 1.0-7.5% of their CD8+ T cells.

Germline V gene data show CDR1 as MNHEY and CDR2 as SVGAGI. CDR3 length equals 15 residues. 5'RACE template switching with UMIs generated TCR beta cDNA. TCRdb re-analyzed the 5' RACE reads; it lists each CDR3 protein once, without DNA. The listing contains 150,000 or so distinct CDR3 sequences. A note on this clonotype: Its target is unknown.

The material sequenced was blood T cells: a sorted CD56 or NKG2C T cell subset, CD4+ or CD8+ T cells, or bulk PBMC T cells (not recorded which). This sequence joins TRBV6-5 and TRBJ1-2. The TCR comes from a woman aged 45-65 years in good health. CDR3 loop: CASSYSGMDGYGYTF.